This T cell receptor (beta chain) was found in a study of Ad26.COV2.S vaccination and SARS-CoV-2 variants. Sequenced by immunoSEQ multiplex PCR; TCRdb stores in-frame clones only, minus some. The repertoire includes hundreds of thousands of clones, around 88% of them detected once, and approximately 5% sits in the top ten. The germline gives CDR1 KGHSH, CDR2 LQKENI. V shed 3 bases and J shed 0 bases, with 9 bases lying between them. The CDR3 covers 15 residues. Described treatment: roughly 19 received Ad26.COV2.S at low or high dose, single or two shots; 5 received placebo; per-sample allocation not given. Repertoires come from day 63 after the first vaccine or placebo injection.

This TCR was recovered from a person between 18 and 60 years old who received the Ad26.COV2.S COVID-19 vaccine or a placebo. This chain uses TRBV18 with TRBJ1-3; D gene ambiguous. The material sequenced was peripheral blood, taken in a trial of Ad26.COV2.S vaccine versus placebo. The CDR3 DNA sequence: TGTGCCAGCTCACCGATCGACATCTCTGGAAACACCATATATTTT. It specifies CASSPIDISGNTIYF.